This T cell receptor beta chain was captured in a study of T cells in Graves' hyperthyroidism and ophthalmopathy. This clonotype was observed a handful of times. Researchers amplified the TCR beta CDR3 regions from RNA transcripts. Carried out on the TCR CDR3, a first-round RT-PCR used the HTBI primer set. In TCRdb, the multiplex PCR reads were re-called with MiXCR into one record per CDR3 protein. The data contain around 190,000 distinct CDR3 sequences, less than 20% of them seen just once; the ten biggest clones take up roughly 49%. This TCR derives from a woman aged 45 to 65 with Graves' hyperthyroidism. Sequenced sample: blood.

In DNA, the CDR3 is TGCAGTGGCCAAAGCTCTGGGGCCAACGTCCTGACTTTC. As protein: CSGQSSGANVLTF. The chain combines TRBV20-1 with TRBJ2-6; D is undetermined. Germline V gene data show CDR1 as DFQATT and CDR2 as SNEGSKA (reference sequence). The CDR3 runs to 13 residues. Trimming took 7 bases from V and 0 from J, leaving 7 bases between them.